One sample yielded the 27 T cell receptor beta chains listed below, sequenced in a study of identical twins. MiXCR was run by TCRdb on the 5' RACE reads, yielding one entry per CDR3 protein. The sample lists hundreds of thousands of distinct CDR3 sequences, approximately 6.1% seen once, with approximately 2% in the top ten. The sequencing input was naive T cells sorted from blood. Receptors originate from a young man in good health.

The chain couples TRBV6-2 or TRBV6-3 to TRBJ2-1; D uncertain. The V end was cut by 6 bases, the J end by 3 bases, with 18 bases between. The CDR3 covers 16 residues. Germline CDR1 reads MNHEY; CDR2 reads SVGEGT. The CDR3 region is CASRGTIKAFYNEQFF. CDR3 bases: TGTGCCAGCAGAGGCACGATAAAGGCCTTCTACAATGAGCAGTTCTTC.

This clonotype has more than one count but fewer than ten. The CDR3 region has the DNA TGTGCCAGCTCACCACTTACGCCCGATAATTCACCCCTCCACTTT. Protein sequence: CASSPLTPDNSPLHF. This chain joins TRBV18 and TRBJ1-6; D remains ambiguous. Germline V gene sequence: CDR1 KGHSH, CDR2 LQKENI. Trimming shortened V by 1 base and J by 5 bases, and 9 bases separated the two germline ends. CDR3 length: 15 residues.

This clonotype appeared many times. A junction end diverges from the germline sequence, so it may reflect a read error. This rearrangement joins TRBV5-1 to TRBJ2-5; 11 bases are a match to TRBD1. The CDR3 spans 14 residues. Germline lookup yields CDR1 SGHRS and CDR2 YFSETQ. CDR3 sequence reads: CASSLGTGGETQYF. CDR3 nucleotides: TGTGCCAGCAGCCTCGGGACAGGGGGTGAGACCCAGTACTTC.

This clonotype was counted ten times or more. The V gene is TRBV6-6, the J gene TRBJ1-1; perhaps TRBD1 as D (5 bases). Trimming removed 5 bases from V and 4 bases from J, with 11 bases in between. The CDR3 spans 13 residues. Per the germline V gene, CDR1 is MNHNY and CDR2 is SVGAGI (reference sequence). The DNA of the CDR3 is TGTGCCAGCAGTCCCCAGGGCTTCACTGAAGCTTTCTTT. This gives the protein CASSPQGFTEAFF.

At least ten counts were recorded for this clonotype. The V gene is TRBV14, the J gene TRBJ2-1; unclear D gene. The CDR3 has 13 residues. V was clipped by 2 bases and J by 2 bases, with 4 bases between them. From germline, CDR1 is SGHDN and CDR2 FVKESK. The CDR3 coding sequence is TGTGCCAGCAGCCAACAGGCCTACAATGAGCAGTTCTTC. It translates to CASSQQAYNEQFF.

V gene TRBV28 combines with J gene TRBJ2-7; D unclear. Germline V CDR1 and CDR2: MDHEN, SYDVKM. Deletions cut 2 bases from V and 7 bases from J, with 6 bases between. This CDR3 contains 11 residues. The CDR3 is CASSLIGEQYF. The CDR3 nucleotides read TGTGCCAGCAGTTTAATCGGGGAGCAGTACTTC. Full variable domain (remainder filled in from reference TRBV28 and TRBJ2-7): DVKVTQSSRYLVKRTGEKVFLECVQDMDHENMFWYRQDPGLGLRLIYFSYDVKMKEKGDIPEGYSVSREKKERFSLILESASTNQTSMYLCASSLIGEQYFGPGTRLTVT.

This clonotype was picked up many times. CDR3 sequence reads: CASSLDRVSYEQYF. The CDR3 nucleotides are TGTGCCAGCAGCTTAGACAGGGTATCCTACGAGCAGTACTTC. This chain uses TRBV7-2 with TRBJ2-7, with D perhaps matching TRBD1 (6 bases). Germline V lookup: CDR1 SGHTA, CDR2 FQGNSA. V lost 1 base and J 1 base, leaving 8 bases between the germline ends. This CDR3 contains 14 residues.

This clonotype was counted many times. This chain links TRBV20-1 with TRBJ2-1, with 11 positions matching TRBD2. The CDR3 is 14 amino acids. The trim removed 4 bases at V and 10 bases at J, leaving 9 bases unmatched. Germline CDR1 DFQATT, CDR2 SNEGSKA (reference sequence). This CDR3 reads CSATTSGTGKEQFF. The CDR3 bases are TGCAGTGCTACGACTAGCGGGACTGGGAAGGAGCAGTTCTTC.

This clonotype turned up a few times. The V call is TRBV10-3, the J call TRBJ2-1, with 8 bases matching TRBD2. Germline CDR1 reads ENHRY; CDR2 reads SYGVKD. V was pared by 10 bases and J by 4 bases, with 6 bases of the junction left unmatched. The CDR3 covers 13 residues. CDR3 sequence reads: CATREGGYNEQFF. DNA for the CDR3: TGTGCCACCCGGGAGGGTGGGTACAATGAGCAGTTCTTC.

The chain couples TRBV4-1 to TRBJ1-1, with D hard to call. The CDR3 has 15 residues. Germline CDR1 is MGHRA and CDR2 is YSYEKL. V gave up 2 bases and J gave up 4 bases, with 14 bases separating them. CDR3 sequence (DNA): TGCGCCAGCAGCCAATCTCGGGGTTGGGCCACTGAAGCTTTCTTT. Its protein is CASSQSRGWATEAFF.

This clonotype was seen repeatedly, ten times or more. The chain has TRBV24-1 and TRBJ2-5; no definite D call. Trimming removed 5 bases from V and 2 bases from J, with 5 bases in between. The germline CDR1 and CDR2 sequences are KGHDR and SFDVKD. The CDR3 has 12 amino acids. The CDR3 nucleotides read TGTGCCACCAGTGCCGCACAAGAGACCCAGTACTTC. This gives the protein CATSAAQETQYF.

This clonotype occurred a few times. The chain combines TRBV10-3 with TRBJ1-1, with D tentatively TRBD1 (5 bases). Germline V lookup: CDR1 ENHRY, CDR2 SYGVKD. This CDR3 has 15 residues. V lost 2 bases to trimming and J lost 1 base, with 11 bases between them. The CDR3, as DNA: TGTGCCATCAGTGAGGATTGGGGGGGGAACACTGAAGCTTTCTTT. Its protein is CAISEDWGGNTEAFF.

This clonotype turned up a few times. The chain employs TRBV20-1 and TRBJ2-7, with 7 bases lining up with TRBD1. Trimming removed 3 bases from V and 1 base from J; junction bases left unmatched: 6. In germline, CDR1 is DFQATT, CDR2 SNEGSKA (reference sequence). This CDR3 contains 14 residues. The CDR3 DNA is TGCAGTGCTAGGTACCTGGGACAGTCCTACGAGCAGTACTTC. It codes for CSARYLGQSYEQYF.

This clonotype was seen only a few times. The rearrangement uses TRBV24-1 and TRBJ2-2; possibly TRBD2 for D (6 bases). CDR1 and CDR2 (germline): KGHDR, SFDVKD. The ends were cut back, 2 bases at V and 2 bases at J, with 8 bases in the middle. This CDR3 has 15 amino acids. The CDR3 sequence: CATSDWGENTGELFF. The CDR3 region has the DNA TGTGCCACCAGTGATTGGGGGGAAAACACCGGGGAGCTGTTTTTT.

This clonotype was counted at least ten times. The V gene is TRBV20-1, the J gene TRBJ1-5, with a weak D call TRBD1 (5 bases). The ends were cut back, 6 bases at V and 2 bases at J, with 11 bases in the middle. There are 13 residues in the CDR3. The germline CDR1 and CDR2 sequences are DFQATT and SNEGSKA (reference sequence). The CDR3 coding sequence is TGCAGTGCCCCTTTGGGGGGCAATCAGCCCCAGCATTTT. This sequence encodes CSAPLGGNQPQHF.

This clonotype was seen at least ten times. The J gene is TRBJ2-5, the V gene TRBV12-3 or TRBV12-4; D is possibly TRBD1 or TRBD2 (6 bases each). CDR3 size: 13 residues. Trimming cost V 7 bases and J 2 bases, with 11 bases left between them. CDR3 sequence (DNA): TGTGCCAGCACGACAGGACTACAAGAGACCCAGTACTTC. Translating gives CASTTGLQETQYF.

This clonotype was counted at least ten times. The chain carries TRBV27 and TRBJ2-1; D is ambiguous. With 2 bases removed from V and 2 bases from J, the gap between germline ends came to 7 bases. Germline loops: CDR1 MNHEY, CDR2 SMNVEV (reference sequence). There are 14 residues in the CDR3. The chain's CDR3 is CASSLGSPYNEQFF. The DNA for the CDR3 is TGTGCCAGCAGTTTAGGCTCCCCCTACAATGAGCAGTTCTTC.

This clonotype was detected ten times or more. Here the CDR3 reads CASSYGTGHTDTQYF. The CDR3, as DNA: TGTGCCAGCAGTTACGGGACAGGACACACAGATACGCAGTATTTT. The rearrangement uses TRBV6-5 and TRBJ2-3; 8 nucleotides align to TRBD1. V shed 2 bases and J 2 bases; nucleotides not matched to a gene: 3. CDR3 length equals 15 residues. Per germline, CDR1 MNHEY and CDR2 SVGAGI.

This clonotype appeared many times. The chain carries TRBV6-1 and TRBJ1-1, with a weak D call TRBD1 (5 bases). CDR1 and CDR2 from the germline V gene are MNHNS and SASEGT. V shed 6 bases and J shed 1 base, with 6 bases lying between them. The CDR3 loop spans 12 amino acids. CDR3 sequence (DNA): TGTGCCAGCAGAAGGGGGAACACTGAAGCTTTCTTT. Translation: CASRRGNTEAFF.

This clonotype was seen ten or more times. The chain is built from TRBV20-1 and TRBJ2-3, with D maybe TRBD2 (5 bases). The germline gives CDR1 DFQATT, CDR2 SNEGSKA (reference sequence). CDR3 size: 16 residues. V lost 0 bases to trimming and J lost 0 bases, with 13 bases between them. The CDR3 is CSAREVRRASTDTQYF. For the CDR3, the DNA is TGCAGTGCTAGAGAGGTTCGGCGGGCTAGCACAGATACGCAGTATTTT.

This clonotype came up a few times. The genes are TRBV7-9 and TRBJ2-4, with a weak D call TRBD1 (5 bases). Between the trimmed V and J ends, which lost 4 bases and 0 bases, there was a span of 16 bases. The CDR3 covers 17 residues. Germline-derived CDR1 and CDR2 are SEHNR and FQNEAQ (reference sequence). Here the CDR3 reads CASSSNRGRLAKNIQYF. In DNA form, the CDR3 reads TGTGCCAGCAGCTCCAATAGGGGTCGACTAGCCAAAAACATTCAGTACTTC.

In this sample, this clonotype turned up many times. This chain uses TRBV7-9 with TRBJ2-1; maybe TRBD1 (5 bases). The length of the CDR3 is 15 residues. V lost 3 bases and J 7 bases, leaving 16 bases between the germline ends. The germline CDR1 and CDR2 sequences are SEHNR and FQNEAQ (reference sequence). CDR3 in amino acids: CASSFSGAGINEQFF. CDR3 in DNA: TGTGCCAGCAGCTTCAGTGGGGCAGGGATTAATGAGCAGTTCTTC.

Only a few counts were recorded for this clonotype. This chain uses TRBV5-5 with TRBJ2-2; 10 positions match TRBD1. There are 15 residues in the CDR3. Per germline, CDR1 SGHKS and CDR2 YYEKEE (reference sequence). The trim removed 5 bases at V and 5 bases at J, leaving 6 bases unmatched. CDR3 residues: CASSHGQGVTGELFF. Written as DNA, the CDR3 is TGTGCCAGCAGTCACGGACAGGGGGTTACCGGGGAGCTGTTTTTT.

The CDR3 sequence is CASSLEQALVTQYF. The CDR3 coding sequence is TGTGCCAGCAGTTTAGAGCAGGCGTTGGTTACGCAGTATTTT. The chain combines TRBV12-3 or TRBV12-4 with TRBJ2-3; D is ambiguous. CDR3 length: 14 amino acids. V dropped 1 base and J dropped 8 bases, with 13 bases sitting between them.

This clonotype was observed many times. The chain is built from TRBV7-3 and TRBJ1-6, with 7 bases identical to TRBD1. Germline CDR1 reads SGHTA; CDR2 reads FQGTGA. V was clipped by 5 bases and J by 10 bases; unmatched bases: 5. The length of the CDR3 is 13 residues. CDR3 nucleotides: TGTGCCAGCAGCCCCAGGGGGGGATCACCCCTCCACTTT. Protein product: CASSPRGGSPLHF. Supplemented by reference TRBV7-3 and TRBJ1-6, the full variable domain reads GAGVSQTPSNKVTEKGKYVELRCDPISGHTALYWYRQSLGQGPEFLIYFQGTGAADDSGLPNDRFFAVRPEGSVSTLKIQRTERGDSAVYLCASSPRGGSPLHFGNGTRLTVT.

In this sample, this clonotype turned up many times. The chain employs TRBV7-8 and TRBJ2-1; 8 bases fit TRBD2. The ends lost 4 bases at V and 12 bases at J; junction bases unmatched: 14. This CDR3 spans 15 amino acids. Germline V lookup: CDR1 SGHVS, CDR2 FQNEAQ. The CDR3 sequence: CASSYQGRGAVAQFF. The CDR3 nucleotides read TGTGCCAGCAGCTATCAGGGGCGGGGGGCGGTTGCGCAGTTCTTC.

This rearrangement joins TRBV11-2 to TRBJ2-1; 11 bases line up with TRBD1. Germline lookup yields CDR1 SGHAT and CDR2 FQNNGV. The V and J ends lost 0 bases and 15 bases, in that order; junction bases with no gene match: 10. The CDR3 runs to 15 residues. The CDR3 reads CASSLDLPRTGGRFF. CDR3 in DNA: TGTGCCAGCAGCTTAGATCTTCCTAGGACAGGGGGCCGGTTCTTC. The full variable domain, its missing parts supplied by reference TRBV11-2 and TRBJ2-1, is EAGVAQSPRYKIIEKRQSVAFWCNPISGHATLYWYQQILGQGPKLLIQFQNNGVVDDSQLPKDRFSAERLKGVDSTLKIQPAKLEDSAVYLCASSLDLPRTGGRFFGPGTRLTVL.